This T cell receptor beta chain emerged from a study of shared clonotypes between healthy human individuals. This CDR3 has 15 residues. The germline V and J ends were trimmed by 2 bases and 0 bases, with 8 bases remaining between them. The V gene's germline CDR1 is LNHDA and CDR2 SQIVND (reference sequence). The protocol was immunoSEQ multiplex PCR, while the TCRdb copy is restricted to in-frame clones and leaves out a portion. The sample has over a million clones, 98% seen once. This rearrangement joins TRBV19 to TRBJ1-5, with D hard to call. Sequencing input: naive CD4+ T cells sorted from blood. The sample's subset: CD45RA+ positively selected. The receptor's source is a man in his thirties or forties in good health. DNA for the CDR3: TGTGCCAGTAGTATACGGGTTTATAGCAATCAGCCCCAGCATTTT. Amino acids: CASSIRVYSNQPQHF.